This T cell receptor beta chain was captured by sequencing in a study of cytomegalovirus exposure and HLA in healthy donors. This clone was seen a few times. Its cognate antigen is unknown. Use of 60 Vbeta and 13 Jbeta primers characterized the PCR. Sequenced by immunoSEQ multiplex PCR; TCRdb stores in-frame clones only, minus some. The repertoire holds about 140,000 clones, about 81% seen once, with more than 6.5% in the top ten. Study conclusions and caveats: Using a false discovery rate of 0.05, a later analysis showed that about 16,000 TCR beta sequences were associated with HLA alleles. The number of N-insertions in an Asian-associated ancestry cluster was reportedly below the roughly 620-donor mean in a later analysis.

V lost 6 bases, J lost 0 bases, and 12 bases lay in between. Looked up from germline, CDR1 is MNHEY and CDR2 is SVGAGI. CDR3 size: 15 residues. The sample taken for sequencing was PBMCs. The source of this sequence is a young man in good health and CMV-seronegative. This chain joins TRBV6-5 and TRBJ1-3, with D maybe TRBD1 (5 bases). In DNA form, the CDR3 reads TGTGCCAGCAGGGTTACAGGATTCTCTGGAAACACCATATATTTT. This sequence encodes CASRVTGFSGNTIYF.